These 21 T cell receptor beta chains came from one sample sequenced in a study of T cell responses to AZD1222 COVID-19 vaccine. Sequenced by immunoSEQ multiplex PCR; TCRdb stores in-frame clones only, minus some. The sample contains 100,000 to 150,000 clones, 88% of which appear only once. The sequences come from peripheral blood, collected on day 0 of AZD1222 vaccination. The receptors were sampled from an adult in good health.

V gene TRBV7-2 combines with J gene TRBJ1-5; TRBD1 agrees at 7 bases. Germline values: CDR1 SGHTA, CDR2 FQGNSA. With 3 bases clipped from V and 5 bases from J, the junction kept 7 bases outside the gene matches. The CDR3 has 15 residues. CDR3 amino acids: CASSLAQGRYQPQHF. CDR3 DNA: TGTGCCAGCAGCTTGGCACAGGGGAGGTATCAGCCCCAGCATTTT.

The chain carries TRBV7-8 and TRBJ2-5; 8 bases line up with TRBD1. In germline, CDR1 is SGHVS, CDR2 FQNEAQ. V trimming: 5 bases; J trimming: 4 bases; junction bases outside the gene matches: 12. This CDR3 has 16 amino acids. CDR3 coding DNA: TGTGCCAGCAGCCCCCATGGACAGGGTTTGGGAGAGACCCAGTACTTC. Translated: CASSPHGQGLGETQYF.

This chain uses TRBV7-9 with TRBJ2-7, with no clear D. This CDR3 spans 13 amino acids. The V end lost 5 bases, the J end lost 3 bases, and 11 bases lay between the germline ends. Germline lookup yields CDR1 SEHNR and CDR2 FQNEAQ (reference sequence). The chain's CDR3 is CASSQDGYYEQYF. CDR3 nucleotide sequence: TGTGCCAGCAGCCAGGACGGCTACTACGAGCAGTACTTC.

V is TRBV10-2 and J is TRBJ1-6, with D perhaps matching TRBD1 (5 bases). The CDR3 consists of 16 residues. Germline V gene lookup returns CDR1 WSHSY and CDR2 SAAADI. V dropped 0 bases and J dropped 7 bases, with 13 bases sitting between them. The CDR3 spells CASSESDWQGNSPLHF. CDR3 coding DNA: TGCGCCAGCAGTGAGTCGGACTGGCAGGGAAATTCACCCCTCCACTTT.

The chain employs TRBV29-1 and TRBJ2-1; D not certain. The CDR3 is 14 residues long. CDR1 is SQVTM and CDR2 is ANQGSEA in the germline V gene. The ends were cut back, 3 bases at V and 5 bases at J, with 14 bases in the middle. The CDR3 region has the DNA TGCAGCGTTGATATGTCCGTTTGGGACAATGAGCAGTTCTTC. Protein: CSVDMSVWDNEQFF.

This sequence joins TRBV9 and TRBJ1-1; D is uncertain. V lost 4 bases and J 2 bases, leaving 15 bases between the germline ends. The CDR3 is made up of 15 amino acids. Per germline, CDR1 SGDLS and CDR2 YYNGEE. CDR3 sequence: CASSPFGRANTEAFF. CDR3 DNA: TGTGCCAGCAGCCCATTCGGACGGGCCAACACTGAAGCTTTCTTT.

The chain links TRBV5-1 to TRBJ1-2, with 7 positions matching TRBD1. In germline, CDR1 is SGHRS, CDR2 YFSETQ. V was pared by 4 bases and J by 2 bases, with 11 bases of the junction left unmatched. This CDR3 is 16 amino acids long. The CDR3 here is CASSLGTVGPNYGYTF. The CDR3 DNA reads as TGCGCCAGCAGCCTCGGGACAGTCGGACCCAACTATGGCTACACCTTC.

The J gene is TRBJ1-1, the V gene TRBV19; D not resolved. Trimming left V 5 bases short and J 6 bases short, with 13 bases between. Germline values: CDR1 LNHDA, CDR2 SQIVND (reference sequence). CDR3 length: 13 residues. The CDR3 nucleotides read TGTGCCAGTAGTCAGAGTAGGGCTCCTGAAGCTTTCTTT. Translating it yields CASSQSRAPEAFF.

This clone was seen just once. The CDR3 bases are TGTGCCAGCTCACCAGGGGAAACTGAAGCTTTCTTT. Translated, it gives CASSPGETEAFF. The chain links TRBV18 to TRBJ1-1; D remains unclear. Deletions cut 2 bases from V and 5 bases from J, with 6 bases between. Germline CDR1 KGHSH, CDR2 LQKENI. This CDR3 has 12 amino acids. Variable domain in full (rest from reference TRBV18 and TRBJ1-1): NAGVMQNPRHLVRRRGQEARLRCSPMKGHSHVYWYRQLPEEGLKFMVYLQKENIIDESGMPKERFSAEFPKEGPSILRIQQVVRGDSAAYFCASSPGETEAFFGQGTRLTVV.

The rearrangement links TRBV3-1 (or the pseudogene TRBV3-2) to TRBJ2-3, with D perhaps matching TRBD2 (5 bases). The CDR3 extends over 19 amino acids. Trimming left V 1 base short and J 0 bases short, with 20 bases between. Germline V gives CDR1 LGHDT, CDR2 YNNKEL (reference sequence). This CDR3 is CASSQVLGRSGWSTDTQYF. The DNA of the CDR3 is TGTGCCAGCAGCCAAGTACTGGGCAGGAGCGGTTGGAGCACAGATACGCAGTATTTT.

V gene TRBV29-1 combines with J gene TRBJ2-3, with 9 bases identical to TRBD1. Germline CDR1 SQVTM, CDR2 ANQGSEA. J lost 8 bases, V lost 7 bases, and 13 bases had no gene match. This CDR3 comprises 14 residues. The CDR3 DNA reads TGCAGCGGGGGCGGTATAGGGGGACAGGGTACGCAGTATTTT. It translates to CSGGGIGGQGTQYF.

This chain links TRBV6-6 with TRBJ2-5; tentatively, D is TRBD1 (7 bases). Germline-derived CDR1 and CDR2 are MNHNY and SVGAGI (reference sequence). Deletions cut 4 bases from V and 1 base from J, with 10 bases between. CDR3 length equals 14 residues. The CDR3 reads CASSFQGGQETQYF. DNA of the CDR3: TGTGCCAGCAGTTTCCAGGGGGGCCAAGAGACCCAGTACTTC.

The chain has TRBV28 and TRBJ1-2, with D unclear. Germline V gene sequence: CDR1 MDHEN, CDR2 SYDVKM. The CDR3 extends over 12 amino acids. V dropped 6 bases and J dropped 5 bases, with 10 bases sitting between them. The CDR3 DNA sequence: TGTGCCAGCAGCTTTATCGGTTATGGCTACACCTTC. It encodes CASSFIGYGYTF.

Concerning this clone: Other DNA sequences in this sample translate to the same CDR3. V gene TRBV28 combines with J gene TRBJ1-1; possibly TRBD1 for D (6 bases). Looked up from germline, CDR1 is MDHEN and CDR2 is SYDVKM. The CDR3 contains 13 residues. Trimming removed 5 bases at V and 2 bases at J, with 9 bases between. The CDR3: CASSPGQNTEAFF. The CDR3 DNA reads TGTGCCAGCAGTCCGGGACAAAACACTGAAGCTTTCTTT.

This clone has only one observation. J is TRBJ2-1 and V is TRBV4-1; possibly TRBD1 for D (5 bases). This CDR3 has 13 amino acids. Germline loops: CDR1 MGHRA, CDR2 YSYEKL. V lost 1 base and J 7 bases, leaving 8 bases between the germline ends. In nucleotides, the CDR3 is TGCGCCAGCAGCCAAGTTCAGGGTAATGAGCAGTTCTTC. Translated, it gives CASSQVQGNEQFF.

This chain uses TRBV28 with TRBJ1-6; 7 bases align to TRBD1. Unmatched junction bases numbered 7, after V lost 5 bases and J lost 12 bases. Germline values: CDR1 MDHEN, CDR2 SYDVKM. CDR3 length equals 13 residues. The CDR3 loop is CASSPGQSVPLHF. CDR3 nucleotide sequence: TGTGCCAGCAGTCCGGGACAGTCTGTACCCCTCCACTTT. Filled out from reference TRBV28 and TRBJ1-6, the complete variable domain reads DVKVTQSSRYLVKRTGEKVFLECVQDMDHENMFWYRQDPGLGLRLIYFSYDVKMKEKGDIPEGYSVSREKKERFSLILESASTNQTSMYLCASSPGQSVPLHFGNGTRLTVT.

CDR3 residues: CATSRATVDEQFF. CDR3 nucleotide sequence: TGTGCCACCAGCAGAGCTACAGTCGATGAGCAGTTCTTC. The chain couples TRBV15 to TRBJ2-1; no clear D gene. This CDR3 has 13 amino acids. The V and J ends lost 1 base and 8 bases respectively, with 9 bases between them. Germline values: CDR1 LNHNV, CDR2 YYDKDF (reference sequence).

J is TRBJ1-5 and V is TRBV12-3 or TRBV12-4; tentative D call: TRBD1 (5 bases). V dropped 10 bases and J dropped 0 bases, with 7 bases sitting between them. There are 12 residues in the CDR3. CDR3: CAIQDSNQPQHF. In DNA form, the CDR3 reads TGTGCCATACAGGATAGCAATCAGCCCCAGCATTTT.

V gene TRBV6-5 combines with J gene TRBJ2-2; tentatively, D is TRBD1 (6 bases). Germline V gene sequence: CDR1 MNHEY, CDR2 SVGAGI. The V end lost 6 bases, the J end lost 5 bases, and 10 bases lay between the germline ends. This CDR3 spans 13 amino acids. CDR3 loop: CASSRQGTGELFF. Written as DNA, the CDR3 is TGTGCCAGCAGCCGCCAGGGGACCGGGGAGCTGTTTTTT.

The chain has TRBV6-2 or TRBV6-3 and TRBJ1-4, with TRBD1 matching over 8 bases. With 5 bases clipped from V and 8 bases from J, the junction kept 7 bases outside the gene matches. Germline loops: CDR1 MNHEY, CDR2 SVGEGT. This CDR3 region has 14 residues. In DNA form, the CDR3 reads TGTGCCAGCAGTCCGACAGGGGTTGGCGAAAAACTGTTTTTT. Translation gives CASSPTGVGEKLFF.

J is TRBJ1-1 and V is TRBV6-2 or TRBV6-3; TRBD1 aligns across 9 bases. Germline V gene sequence: CDR1 MNHEY, CDR2 SVGEGT. The CDR3 spans 15 residues. Trimming removed 5 bases from V and 4 bases from J; junction bases left unmatched: 8. CDR3 sequence: CASSQQGQGGTEAFF. For the CDR3, the DNA is TGTGCCAGCAGTCAACAGGGACAGGGTGGCACTGAAGCTTTCTTT.